Listed below are T cell receptor beta chains from one sample, sequenced in a study of Ad26.COV2.S vaccination and SARS-CoV-2 variants. Only in-frame clones appear in the TCRdb table, and some are missing; sequencing was by immunoSEQ multiplex PCR. Seen here are 500,000 or so clones, around 85% observed once, and the top ten hold 13%. The specimen was peripheral blood, collected in a trial of Ad26.COV2.S vaccine versus placebo. The receptor source for this set is a person aged 18-60 years who received the Ad26.COV2.S COVID-19 vaccine or a placebo. The CDR3 runs from the conserved cysteine through the conserved F or W. A D gene is named only where the DNA matches it firmly. The size entry is marked missing in some rows and otherwise reads once, few, many or a size class.

>NA|once|14|TRBV2|TRBJ1-5
CASSENLSNQPQHF
TGTGCCAGCAGTGAAAACCTTAGCAATCAGCCCCAGCATTTT
>NA|NA|12|TRBV28|TRBJ1-1
CATKGLNTEAFF
TGTGCCACTAAGGGGTTGAACACTGAAGCTTTCTTT
>TRBD2|NA|19|TRBV5-5|TRBJ2-1
CASSLSGTSGSASYNEQFF
TGTGCCAGCAGCTTATCCGGGACTAGCGGGAGTGCGTCCTACAATGAGCAGTTCTTC
>NA|once|13|TRBV5-6|TRBJ2-5
CASGQGLGETQYF
TGTGCCAGCGGCCAGGGGTTGGGAGAGACCCAGTACTTC
>NA|NA|16|TRBV5-5|TRBJ2-2
CASSWGGAGNTGELFF
TGTGCCAGCAGCTGGGGTGGGGCGGGGAACACCGGGGAGCTGTTTTTT
>TRBD1|NA|12|TRBV13|TRBJ1-2
CASSLGDRGRFF
TGTGCCAGCAGCTTAGGGGACAGGGGGCGTTTTTTC
>NA|NA|12|TRBV1|TRBJ2-7
CTSSQDSSEQYF
TGCACCAGCAGCCAAGACTCTTCCGAGCAGTACTTC
>NA|NA|14|TRBV5-4|TRBJ2-1
CASSLWGPLQEQFF
TGTGCCAGCAGCTTGTGGGGCCCCCTCCAAGAGCAGTTCTTC
>TRBD1|NA|16|TRBV7-8|TRBJ1-2
CASSSRDRTPNYGYTF
TGTGCCAGCAGCTCCCGGGACAGGACTCCAAACTATGGCTACACCTTC
>TRBD2|NA|11|TRBV28|TRBJ2-7
CASGRAYEQYF
TGTGCCAGCGGGAGGGCCTACGAGCAGTACTTC
>NA|NA|16|TRBV5-1|TRBJ2-7
CASSLAGARSSYEQYF
TGCGCCAGCAGCTTGGCCGGCGCTAGAAGCTCCTACGAGCAGTACTTC
>NA|NA|15|TRBV28|TRBJ2-1
CASTLGGSSYNEQFF
TGTGCCAGCACCCTGGGGGGTTCCTCCTACAATGAGCAGTTCTTC
>NA|once|14|TRBV28|TRBJ2-5
CATRDGGGVETQYF
TGTGCCACCAGAGACGGGGGCGGGGTAGAGACCCAGTACTTC
>NA|NA|12|TRBV28|TRBJ1-2
CASSLVTDGYTF
TGTGCCAGCAGTTTAGTGACAGATGGCTACACCTTC
>NA|few|13|TRBV29-1|TRBJ2-3
CSAEGFYTDTQYF
TGCAGCGCCGAAGGGTTCTACACAGATACGCAGTATTTT
>NA|NA|16|TRBV4-3|TRBJ1-2
CASSQEAGGKFYGYTF
TGCGCCAGCAGCCAAGAGGCCGGGGGGAAGTTCTATGGCTACACCTTC
>TRBD1|NA|13|TRBV9|TRBJ2-1
CASSVPDRVEQFF
TGTGCCAGCAGCGTTCCAGACAGGGTCGAGCAGTTCTTC
>NA|once|16|TRBV4-1|TRBJ2-3
CASSQDSGPDTDTQYF
TGCGCCAGCAGCCAAGATTCAGGGCCAGACACAGATACGCAGTATTTT
>NA|NA|15|TRBV5-6|TRBJ2-5
CASSLAAGGQETQYF
TGTGCCAGCAGCTTGGCCGCCGGGGGACAAGAGACCCAGTACTTC
>NA|NA|14|TRBV5-1|TRBJ1-1
CASSGSQMNTEAFF
TGCGCCAGCAGCGGATCACAGATGAACACTGAAGCTTTCTTT
>TRBD2|NA|16|TRBV6-1|TRBJ2-1
CASSERLAGAYNEQFF
TGTGCCAGCAGTGAGAGGCTAGCGGGAGCCTACAATGAGCAGTTCTTC
>TRBD1|NA|14|TRBV7-3|TRBJ2-5
CASSFQGGGETQYF
TGTGCCAGCAGCTTCCAAGGGGGCGGAGAGACCCAGTACTTC